This is a list of T cell receptor beta chains from one sample in a study of cytomegalovirus exposure and HLA in healthy donors. Repertoires were generated with immunoSEQ multiplex PCR, while TCRdb's copy carries only in-frame clones and drops some. This table holds 150,000 or so clones, roughly 81% found once. What was sequenced was PBMCs. Every receptor here comes from a woman under 30 in good health and CMV-seropositive. The CDR3 runs from the conserved cysteine through the conserved F or W. The D gene is left open where the match is weak.

J,D,V,CDR3,DNA
TRBJ2-4,.,TRBV20-1,CSARDGNIQYF,TGCAGTGCTAGAGACGGAAACATTCAGTACTTC
TRBJ1-1,TRBD1,TRBV19,CASSGQGGAEAFF,TGTGCCAGTAGTGGACAGGGAGGAGCTGAAGCTTTCTTT
TRBJ1-4,.,TRBV5-1,CASSLARGGEKLFF,TGCGCCAGCAGCTTGGCCCGGGGGGGTGAAAAACTGTTTTTT
TRBJ2-7,.,TRBV30,CAWSVLSLNSYEQYF,TGTGCCTGGAGTGTTTTAAGTCTAAACTCCTACGAGCAGTACTTC
TRBJ1-4,.,TRBV5-1,CASSPRPGVLAFDEKLFF,TGCGCCAGCAGCCCCCGGCCGGGTGTATTGGCCTTTGATGAAAAACTGTTTTTT
TRBJ2-7,TRBD2,TRBV2,CASSEVVGAGGDYEQYF,TGTGCCAGCAGTGAAGTAGTGGGAGCGGGGGGGGACTACGAGCAGTACTTC
TRBJ1-3,.,TRBV6-6,CASSYAAGTGNTIYF,TGTGCCAGCAGTTACGCGGCAGGGACTGGAAACACCATATATTTT
TRBJ2-3,.,TRBV6-1,CAGGTANTDTQYF,TGTGCCGGCGGGACGGCGAACACAGATACGCAGTATTTT
TRBJ2-7,.,TRBV4-1,CASSPGLLGGYEQYF,TGCGCCAGCAGCCCAGGTTTATTGGGAGGATACGAGCAGTACTTC
TRBJ2-1,TRBD2,TRBV27,CASRNPGGAQFF,TGTGCCAGCAGGAACCCGGGGGGGGCGCAGTTCTTC
TRBJ2-5,TRBD2,TRBV6-5,CASSYGSSGEQETQYF,TGTGCCAGCAGTTACGGGAGTAGCGGGGAACAAGAGACCCAGTACTTC